This T cell receptor beta chain was captured by sequencing in a study of beta chain features in type 1 diabetes. V was trimmed by 1 base and J by 5 bases, leaving 14 bases between them. The CDR3 length is 15 residues. Germline CDR1 reads SGHVS; CDR2 reads FNYEAQ. This clone was found a few times. The authors reverse transcribed all of the isolated RNA, so sequencing captured expressed TCRB transcripts. Assay: immunoSEQ multiplex PCR; the TCRdb copy retains only in-frame clones and omits some. Here the sample spans around 280,000 clones, roughly 8% being singletons. This chain links TRBV7-6 with TRBJ2-5; perhaps D is TRBD1 or TRBD2 (5 bases each). The sequence derives from a woman aged 18-30 years in good health. Sequenced: central memory CD4+ T cells from blood. The CDR3 spells CASSLDRQGGETQYF. The DNA of the CDR3 is TGTGCCAGCAGCTTAGATCGGCAGGGCGGGGAGACCCAGTACTTC.